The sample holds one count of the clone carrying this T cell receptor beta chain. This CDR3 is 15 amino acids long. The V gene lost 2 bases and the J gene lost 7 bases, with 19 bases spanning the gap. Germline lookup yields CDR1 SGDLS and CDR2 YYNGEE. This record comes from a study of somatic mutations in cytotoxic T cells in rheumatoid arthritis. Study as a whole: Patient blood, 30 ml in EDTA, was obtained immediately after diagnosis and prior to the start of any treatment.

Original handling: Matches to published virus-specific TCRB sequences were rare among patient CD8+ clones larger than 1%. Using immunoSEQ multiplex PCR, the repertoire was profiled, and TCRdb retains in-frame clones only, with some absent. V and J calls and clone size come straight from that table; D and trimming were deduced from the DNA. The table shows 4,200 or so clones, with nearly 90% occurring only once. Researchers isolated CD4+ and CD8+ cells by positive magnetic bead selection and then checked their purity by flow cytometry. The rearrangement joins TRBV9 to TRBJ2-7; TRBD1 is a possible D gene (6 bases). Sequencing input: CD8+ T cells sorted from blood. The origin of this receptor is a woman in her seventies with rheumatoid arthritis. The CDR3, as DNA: TGTGCCAGCAGCGTCTCGGACAGCGGTAGGGTGGAGCAGTACTTC. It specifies CASSVSDSGRVEQYF.